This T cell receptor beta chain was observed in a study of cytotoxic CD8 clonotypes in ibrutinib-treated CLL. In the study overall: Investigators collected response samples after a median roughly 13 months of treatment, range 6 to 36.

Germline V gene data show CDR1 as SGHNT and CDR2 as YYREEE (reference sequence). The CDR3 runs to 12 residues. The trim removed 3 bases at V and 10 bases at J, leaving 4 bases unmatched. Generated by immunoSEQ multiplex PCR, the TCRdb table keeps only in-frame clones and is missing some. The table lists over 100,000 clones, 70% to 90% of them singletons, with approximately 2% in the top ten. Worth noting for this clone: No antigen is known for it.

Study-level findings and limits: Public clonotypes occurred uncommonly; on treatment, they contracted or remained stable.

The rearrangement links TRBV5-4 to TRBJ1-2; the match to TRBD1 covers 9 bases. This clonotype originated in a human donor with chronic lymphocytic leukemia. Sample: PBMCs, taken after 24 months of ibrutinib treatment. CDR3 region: CASSWGQGTYTF. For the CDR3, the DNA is TGTGCCAGCAGCTGGGGACAGGGTACCTACACCTTC.